The rows below give T cell receptor beta chains drawn from one sample of a study of blood T cell repertoires in COVID-19. Sequencing used immunoSEQ multiplex PCR; TCRdb keeps in-frame clones, though not all of them. The sample yields 69,000 or so clones, around 90% seen once. The sequenced sample consisted of peripheral blood. The receptor set was obtained from a man over 45 with acute or convalescent COVID-19. Both conserved end residues are part of each CDR3. A clone size is listed for some rows: how often the clone was seen (once, few, many), or a class if it is expanded.

V,size,J,CDR3
TRBV6-5,-,TRBJ2-7,CASRLRDSTYEQYF
TRBV6-5,-,TRBJ2-1,CASSRGVRGGDEQFF
TRBV19,-,TRBJ2-3,CASRSKSGYTGTDTQYF
TRBV3-1/TRBV3-2,-,TRBJ2-7,CASSQDREAPSYEQYF
TRBV2,-,TRBJ2-1,CASSESSGRAYNEQFF
TRBV6-5,-,TRBJ2-1,CASPNDRQGREQFF
TRBV5-5,few,TRBJ1-6,CASSLTGVYNSPLHF
TRBV7-2,once,TRBJ2-7,CASSRARTLSSYEQYF
TRBV29-1,-,TRBJ1-2,CSVFGTPASNYGYTF
TRBV7-7,-,TRBJ2-5,CASSLGTGARLAGFQETQYF
TRBV3-1/TRBV3-2,once,TRBJ2-7,CASSRTSGSYEQYF
TRBV12-3/TRBV12-4,-,TRBJ2-7,CASSPGQTYEQYF
TRBV14,-,TRBJ2-2,CASSQFLGLAPTGELFF
TRBV5-4,-,TRBJ2-3,CASSPYSGSREDTQYF
TRBV10-3,-,TRBJ2-3,CAISGGLVTGQGTSTDTQYF
TRBV23-1,-,TRBJ2-5,CASSQRRQTQETQYF
TRBV29-1,-,TRBJ2-7,CSVEDTGYEQYF
TRBV20-1,-,TRBJ2-3,CSASLGGSTDTQYF
TRBV4-2,once,TRBJ2-3,CASSRTRLTSGSMGDTQYF
TRBV23-1,-,TRBJ1-6,CASSHLTGQTAFVAPLHF
TRBV5-4,-,TRBJ1-4,CASSLHWTGGGSNEKLFF
TRBV7-2,-,TRBJ2-7,CASSTDTERGSYEQYF
TRBV29-1,-,TRBJ1-2,CSVWGEPVTGTQTNYGYTF
TRBV6-5,-,TRBJ1-2,CASSRTGSYGYTF
TRBV19,-,TRBJ1-4,CASSITDRGHLNEKLFF
TRBV2,-,TRBJ2-7,CASSVQRGVLGNPSYEQYF
TRBV5-8,-,TRBJ2-3,CASSLGIKGADTQYF
TRBV9,-,TRBJ2-7,CASSVNPSGYEQYF
TRBV15,-,TRBJ2-5,CATSREQGLGTQYF
TRBV10-2,-,TRBJ2-2,CASSPAGAGGTGELFF
TRBV4-1,-,TRBJ1-1,CASSQEWQGAEAFF
TRBV15,-,TRBJ1-5,CATSHPGGSNQPQHF
TRBV11-2,few,TRBJ2-7,CASSPLSRGAGVTYEQYF